Below, 8 T cell receptor beta chains from the same sample are listed, as sequenced in a study of blood T cell repertoires in COVID-19. Produced via immunoSEQ multiplex PCR; TCRdb's table is partial and in-frame only. The sample contains around 130,000 clones, more than 80% of which appear only once. The material sequenced was peripheral blood. These receptors originate from a human donor in a cohort sampled during active COVID-19.

The chain recombines TRBV30 with TRBJ1-5; possibly TRBD1 for D (5 bases). The CDR3 is 15 amino acids. Germline assignment: CDR1 GTSNPN and CDR2 SVGIG (reference sequence). V was trimmed by 3 bases and J by 0 bases, leaving 12 bases between them. CDR3 DNA: TGTGCCTGGAGCTTAGACGGACATAGCAATCAGCCCCAGCATTTT. As protein: CAWSLDGHSNQPQHF.

The CDR3 DNA sequence: TGTGCCAGTAGTACCCGGGATATCTTTCGGGGCTACACCTTC. The encoded protein is CASSTRDIFRGYTF. The chain carries TRBV19 and TRBJ1-2; no definite D call. CDR1 and CDR2 from the germline V gene are LNHDA and SQIVND (reference sequence). The CDR3 loop spans 14 amino acids. Trimming took off 4 bases at V and 8 bases at J, with 17 bases between the two ends. Using reference TRBV19 and TRBJ1-2 for the parts outside the CDR3, the full variable domain is DGGITQSPKYLFRKEGQNVTLSCEQNLNHDAMYWYRQDPGQGLRLIYYSQIVNDFQKGDIAEGYSVSREKKESFPLTVTSAQKNPTAFYLCASSTRDIFRGYTFGSGTRLTVV.

This clone was recorded once. This rearrangement joins TRBV10-3 to TRBJ1-4, with D unresolved. Between the trimmed V and J ends, which lost 10 bases and 1 base, there was a span of 10 bases. Germline V CDR1 and CDR2: ENHRY, SYGVKD. The CDR3 totals 13 residues. The CDR3 here is CATKGGTNEKLFF. The CDR3 bases are TGTGCCACGAAAGGAGGAACTAATGAAAAACTGTTTTTT.

This chain joins TRBV19 and TRBJ1-4; TRBD1 agrees at 9 bases. The CDR3 is 16 amino acids. The germline V gene has CDR1 LNHDA and CDR2 SQIVND (reference sequence). J gave up 6 bases and V 4 bases, and 9 bases lay outside the gene matches. The DNA of the CDR3 is TGTGCCAGTAGTACCCTGACAGGGGGAAAATATGAAAAACTGTTTTTT. Translating gives CASSTLTGGKYEKLFF.

This clone was detected only once. The genes are TRBV7-9 and TRBJ2-3; no clear D. Between the trimmed V and J ends, which lost 1 base and 6 bases, there was a span of 8 bases. This CDR3 region has 13 residues. Germline values: CDR1 SEHNR, CDR2 FQNEAQ (reference sequence). The CDR3 region is CASSLDSSDTQYF. CDR3 DNA: TGTGCCAGCAGCTTAGATTCATCCGATACGCAGTATTTT.

The CDR3 reads CSARTGAEQFF. The CDR3 coding sequence is TGCAGTGCACGGACAGGGGCTGAGCAGTTCTTC. The genes are TRBV20-1 and TRBJ2-1, with 9 bases lining up with TRBD1. The V and J ends lost 6 bases and 9 bases, in that order; junction bases with no gene match: 3. CDR1 DFQATT and CDR2 SNEGSKA come from the germline V gene (reference sequence). This CDR3 has 11 amino acids.

The chain has TRBV5-1 and TRBJ1-5; perhaps TRBD1 as D (6 bases). This CDR3 has 17 amino acids. Germline V lookup: CDR1 SGHRS, CDR2 YFSETQ. The germline V and J ends were trimmed by 0 bases and 7 bases, with 20 bases remaining between them. The CDR3 DNA reads TGCGCCAGCAGCTTGGCGATGTGGGGACATTCACCCCAGCCCCAGCATTTT. It specifies CASSLAMWGHSPQPQHF.

This rearrangement joins TRBV27 to TRBJ1-5; no reliable D call. V shed 4 bases and J shed 0 bases, with 4 bases lying between them. The CDR3 has 13 amino acids. The germline gives CDR1 MNHEY, CDR2 SMNVEV (reference sequence). CDR3 amino acids: CASSYTSNQPQHF. CDR3 in DNA: TGTGCCAGCAGTTACACTAGCAATCAGCCCCAGCATTTT.